A few counts support the clone carrying this TCR beta chain. No antigen is known for it. Measured with immunoSEQ multiplex PCR; TCRdb has only the in-frame clones, and not every one. Found here are about 120,000 clones, around nine tenths of them singletons; the top ten hold 1.5% to 2%. The sample originates from a study of T cell responses to AZD1222 COVID-19 vaccine. Overall study findings and caveats: Donors, mostly white British, included more females; clonal diversity was possibly underestimated.

Germline CDR1 and CDR2: SGHRS and YFSETQ. V lost 8 bases and J lost 5, with 14 bases in between. CDR3 length: 13 amino acids. The TCR sequence derives from an adult who received the AZD1222 COVID-19 vaccine. Source: peripheral blood, taken 28 days after the second AZD1222 dose. This sequence joins TRBV5-1 and TRBJ2-1; D is perhaps TRBD1 (6 bases). For the CDR3, the DNA is TGCGCCAGTACGACAGGTTTTAACAATGAGCAGTTCTTC. It encodes CASTTGFNNEQFF.